This note documents a single TCR beta chain sequence. As yet, its antigen is unknown. This sample is drawn from a study of cytomegalovirus exposure and HLA in healthy donors. A multiplex PCR was run with 60 Vbeta primers and 13 Jbeta primers. Using immunoSEQ multiplex PCR, the repertoire was profiled, and TCRdb retains in-frame clones only, with some absent. The sample holds over 100,000 clones, around 9.1% seen once. Study-wide points: Most TCR sequences were uncommon, yet certain public TCRs appeared in many donors. In a later analysis, a genetic analysis reported fewer productive-TCR N-insertions in an Asian-associated ancestry cluster than the cohort average. It was reportedly the case that the classifier diagnosed cytomegalovirus status with high specificity and sensitivity. The authors confirmed in vitro that a few CMV-associated chains were specific for CMV antigens.

This CDR3 contains 15 residues. Germline V gene lookup returns CDR1 MDHEN and CDR2 SYDVKM. V was trimmed by 5 bases and J by 5 bases, leaving 17 bases between them. The sequence was collected from a man aged 35 to 55 in good health and CMV-seropositive. The specimen was PBMCs. The chain combines TRBV28 with TRBJ2-3, with D perhaps TRBD2 (6 bases). The CDR3 DNA follows: TGTGCCAGCAGTGCTCCCGGGACTCCGGTAGATACGCAGTATTTT. Residues: CASSAPGTPVDTQYF.